Reported below is one T cell receptor beta chain. The method was immunoSEQ multiplex PCR; TCRdb's version includes in-frame clones alone and lacks a portion of them. The sample carries 100,000 to 150,000 clones, about nine tenths recorded once. The sample belongs to a study of OX40 agonist ivuxolimab in advanced cancers. The germline V and J ends were trimmed by 3 bases and 1 base, with 6 bases remaining between them. Germline V CDR1 and CDR2: MNHEY, SMNVEV (reference sequence). CDR3 size: 13 residues. This sequence joins TRBV27 and TRBJ1-1; the D is unclear. This receptor was taken from an adult with an advanced solid tumor such as melanoma, head and neck, liver or kidney cancer. The specimen was CD4+ or CD8+ T cells sorted from blood, collected in a trial of the OX40 agonist ivuxolimab. The CDR3 nucleotides are TGTGCCAGCAGTTTCGCAGAGAACACTGAAGCTTTCTTT. Its translation: CASSFAENTEAFF.